The subject of this entry is one T cell receptor beta chain. Use of 60 Vbeta and 13 Jbeta primers characterized the PCR. Method: immunoSEQ multiplex PCR; TCRdb's copy keeps in-frame clones and lacks some. Of fewer than 250,000 clones listed, about 83% are singletons. V was shortened by 6 bases and J by 5 bases, with 8 bases between the two germline ends. CDR1 is SGHTA and CDR2 is FQGTGA in the germline V gene. This CDR3 region has 13 residues. The data derive from a study of cytomegalovirus exposure and HLA in healthy donors. The chain carries TRBV7-3 and TRBJ1-6; D call uncertain. The clonotype was recovered from a woman aged 45-59 years in good health and CMV-seropositive. What was sequenced was PBMCs. The CDR3 spells CASSTDNNSPLHF. The CDR3 DNA follows: TGTGCCAGCAGTACAGATAATAATTCACCCCTCCACTTT.